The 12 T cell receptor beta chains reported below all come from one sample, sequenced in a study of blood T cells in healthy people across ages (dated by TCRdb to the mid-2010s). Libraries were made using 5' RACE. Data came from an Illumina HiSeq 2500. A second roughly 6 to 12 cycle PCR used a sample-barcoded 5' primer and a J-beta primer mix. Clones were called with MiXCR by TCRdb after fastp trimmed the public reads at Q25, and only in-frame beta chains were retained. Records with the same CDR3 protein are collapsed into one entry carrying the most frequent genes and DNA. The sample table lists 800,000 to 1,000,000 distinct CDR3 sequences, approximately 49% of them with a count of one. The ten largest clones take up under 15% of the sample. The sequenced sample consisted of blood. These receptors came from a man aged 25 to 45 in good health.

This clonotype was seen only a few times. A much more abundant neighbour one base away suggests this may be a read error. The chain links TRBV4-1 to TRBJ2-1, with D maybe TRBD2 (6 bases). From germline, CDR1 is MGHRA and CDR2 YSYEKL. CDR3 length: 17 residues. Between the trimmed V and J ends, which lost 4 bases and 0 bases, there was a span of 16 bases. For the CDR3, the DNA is TGCGCCAGCAGCCTTCCTAGACTAGTTTGCTCCTACAATGAGCAGTTCTTC. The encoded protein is CASSLPRLVCSYNEQFF.

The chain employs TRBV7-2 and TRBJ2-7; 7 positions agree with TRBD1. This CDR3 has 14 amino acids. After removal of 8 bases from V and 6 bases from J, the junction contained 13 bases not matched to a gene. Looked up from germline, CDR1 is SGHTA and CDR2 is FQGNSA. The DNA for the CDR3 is TGTGCCAGCTCCCCCCCCGACAGGGCGGGCGAGCAGTACTTC. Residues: CASSPPDRAGEQYF.

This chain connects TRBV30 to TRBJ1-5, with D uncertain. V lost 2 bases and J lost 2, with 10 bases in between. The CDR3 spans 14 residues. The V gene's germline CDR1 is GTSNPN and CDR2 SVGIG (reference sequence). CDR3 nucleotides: TGTGCCTGGAGTCGGGCGTCAGGCAATCAGCCCCAGCATTTT. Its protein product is CAWSRASGNQPQHF.

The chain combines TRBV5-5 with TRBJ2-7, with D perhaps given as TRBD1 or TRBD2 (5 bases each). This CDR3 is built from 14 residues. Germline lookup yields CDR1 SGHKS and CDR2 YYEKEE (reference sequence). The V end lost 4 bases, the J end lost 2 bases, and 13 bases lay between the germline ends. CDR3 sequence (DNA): TGTGCCAGCAGCAGTAGTTGGGGGACCTACGAGCAGTACTTC. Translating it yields CASSSSWGTYEQYF.

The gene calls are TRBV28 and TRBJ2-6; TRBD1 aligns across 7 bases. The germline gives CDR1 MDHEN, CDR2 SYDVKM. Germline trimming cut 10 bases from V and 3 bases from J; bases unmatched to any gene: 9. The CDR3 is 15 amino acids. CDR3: CAIQTGRSGANVLTF. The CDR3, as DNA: TGTGCCATCCAGACAGGGAGAAGTGGGGCCAACGTCCTGACTTTC. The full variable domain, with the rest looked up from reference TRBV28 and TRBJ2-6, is DVKVTQSSRYLVKRTGEKVFLECVQDMDHENMFWYRQDPGLGLRLIYFSYDVKMKEKGDIPEGYSVSREKKERFSLILESASTNQTSMYLCAIQTGRSGANVLTFGAGSRLTVL.

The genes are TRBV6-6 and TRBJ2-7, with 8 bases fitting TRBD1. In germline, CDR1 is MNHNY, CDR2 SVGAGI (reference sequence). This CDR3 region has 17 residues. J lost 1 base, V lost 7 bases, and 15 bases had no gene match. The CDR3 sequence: CASTYPTGQGVSYEQYF. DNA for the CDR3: TGTGCCAGCACCTACCCGACAGGACAGGGCGTTTCCTACGAGCAGTACTTC.

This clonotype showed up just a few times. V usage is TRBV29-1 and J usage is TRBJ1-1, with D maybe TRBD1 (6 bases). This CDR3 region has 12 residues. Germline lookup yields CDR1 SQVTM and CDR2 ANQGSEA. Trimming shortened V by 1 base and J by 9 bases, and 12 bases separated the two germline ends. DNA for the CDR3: TGCAGCGTTGAAGTCATGGGGGGGCAAGCTTTCTTT. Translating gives CSVEVMGGQAFF.

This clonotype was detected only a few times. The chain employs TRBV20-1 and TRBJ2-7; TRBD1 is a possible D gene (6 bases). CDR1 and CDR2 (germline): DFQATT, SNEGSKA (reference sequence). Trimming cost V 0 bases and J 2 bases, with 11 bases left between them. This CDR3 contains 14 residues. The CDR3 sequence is CSARDPEGAYEQYF. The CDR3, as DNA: TGCAGTGCTAGAGATCCTGAGGGGGCCTACGAGCAGTACTTC.

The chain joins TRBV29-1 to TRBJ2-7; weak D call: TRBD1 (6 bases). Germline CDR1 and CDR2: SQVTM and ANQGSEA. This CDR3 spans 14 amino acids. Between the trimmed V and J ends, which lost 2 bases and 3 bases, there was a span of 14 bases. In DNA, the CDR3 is TGCAGCGTTGAAAAGGGTGTCAGGGGCTACGAGCAGTACTTC. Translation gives CSVEKGVRGYEQYF.

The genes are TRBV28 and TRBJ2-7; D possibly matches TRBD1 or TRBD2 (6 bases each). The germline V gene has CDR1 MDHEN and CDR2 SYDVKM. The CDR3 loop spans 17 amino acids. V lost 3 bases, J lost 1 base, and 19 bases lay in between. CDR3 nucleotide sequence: TGTGCCAGCAGTTTGGGGGGCAGCCAGTTACATTCCTACGAGCAGTACTTC. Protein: CASSLGGSQLHSYEQYF.

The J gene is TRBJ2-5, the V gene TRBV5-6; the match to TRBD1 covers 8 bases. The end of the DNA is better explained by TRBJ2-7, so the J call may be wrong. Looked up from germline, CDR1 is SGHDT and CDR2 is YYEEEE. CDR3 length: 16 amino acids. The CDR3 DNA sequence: TGTGCCAGCAGCGGAGGGGCAGGGGGCGACTCCTACGAGCAGTACTTC. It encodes CASSGGAGGDSYEQYF.

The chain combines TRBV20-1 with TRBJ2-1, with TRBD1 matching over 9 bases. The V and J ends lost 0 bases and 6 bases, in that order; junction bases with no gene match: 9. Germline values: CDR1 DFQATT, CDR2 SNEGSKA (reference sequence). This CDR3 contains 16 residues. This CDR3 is CSARDNGQGSSNEQFF. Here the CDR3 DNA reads TGCAGTGCTAGAGATAATGGACAGGGGTCGAGCAATGAGCAGTTCTTC.